The 29 T cell receptor beta chains listed next were all sequenced from one sample in a study of shared T cell receptors in the human thymus. Some clones are missing from TCRdb's copy, which holds only in-frame ones; the method was immunoSEQ multiplex PCR. Of some 660,000 clones listed, more than 70% are singletons. These records were also assigned to another study, of human thymus T cells.

Sequencing was carried out using thymocytes. The receptors were sampled from a boy less than two years old with a congenital heart defect.

CDR3 sequence reads: CASSPRTPNTEAFF. CDR3 DNA sequence: TGTGCCAGCAGTCCTCGGACACCTAACACTGAAGCTTTCTTT. The chain carries TRBV27 and TRBJ1-1; D is perhaps TRBD1 (5 bases). The germline V and J ends were trimmed by 5 bases and 2 bases, with 12 bases remaining between them. Per the germline V gene, CDR1 is MNHEY and CDR2 is SMNVEV (reference sequence). The CDR3 extends over 14 amino acids.

The chain links TRBV6-5 to TRBJ2-1; 8 bases map to TRBD2. The CDR3 is 15 amino acids. The germline gives CDR1 MNHEY, CDR2 SVGAGI. Trimming removed 5 bases from V and 4 bases from J; junction bases left unmatched: 7. The chain's CDR3 is CASSRTSPGYNEQFF. In DNA, the CDR3 is TGTGCCAGCAGTCGGACTAGCCCAGGGTACAATGAGCAGTTCTTC.

V is TRBV9 and J is TRBJ2-7; D gene uncertain. Germline values: CDR1 SGDLS, CDR2 YYNGEE. The CDR3 is made up of 17 amino acids. Deletions cut 0 bases from V and 1 base from J, with 17 bases between. The CDR3 sequence: CASSVGLTPLKSYEQYF. The CDR3 coding sequence is TGTGCCAGCAGCGTAGGCCTGACGCCACTAAAATCCTACGAGCAGTACTTC.

V is TRBV27 and J is TRBJ1-2; 7 bases are shared with TRBD1. The CDR3 totals 17 residues. Germline loops: CDR1 MNHEY, CDR2 SMNVEV (reference sequence). Unmatched junction bases numbered 16, after V lost 6 bases and J lost 3 bases. CDR3 protein: CASSLGPDREEDYGYTF. DNA for the CDR3: TGTGCCAGCAGCTTAGGTCCCGACAGGGAGGAGGACTATGGCTACACCTTC.

The chain links TRBV4-1 to TRBJ1-5; TRBD1 agrees at 8 bases. CDR1 is MGHRA and CDR2 is YSYEKL in the germline V gene. V gave up 4 bases and J gave up 1 base; unmatched junction bases: 9. The CDR3 has 17 residues. CDR3 nucleotide sequence: TGCGCCAGCAGCCGGTGGACAGGGTGGGGGAGCAATCAGCCCCAGCATTTT. Protein: CASSRWTGWGSNQPQHF.

This clone was picked up one time. The V call is TRBV11-2, the J call TRBJ1-4, with TRBD1 as a possible D gene (6 bases). Germline loops: CDR1 SGHAT, CDR2 FQNNGV. V was cut by 6 bases and J by 8 bases, with 22 bases left in between. CDR3 size: 16 residues. The CDR3 DNA reads TGTGCCAGCAGGCAAAATGCTGGGGGGGCCGAGGAAAAACTGTTTTTT. It encodes CASRQNAGGAEEKLFF.

CDR3 protein: CASRHQDRADTEAFF. The CDR3 DNA reads TGTGCCAGCAGACATCAGGACAGGGCGGACACTGAAGCTTTCTTT. V gene TRBV4-2 combines with J gene TRBJ1-1; 8 bases map to TRBD1. CDR1 is LGHNA and CDR2 is YNFKEQ in the germline V gene. The length of the CDR3 is 15 residues. J lost 3 bases, V lost 6 bases, and 9 bases had no gene match.

The CDR3 is CASSQGGTSGVNTGELFF. The CDR3 region has the DNA TGCGCCAGCAGCCAAGGGGGGACTAGCGGGGTGAACACCGGGGAGCTGTTTTTT. The genes are TRBV4-3 and TRBJ2-2; the match to TRBD2 covers 13 bases. V trimming: 1 base; J trimming: 1 base; junction bases outside the gene matches: 3. Germline V CDR1 and CDR2: LGHNA, YSLEER. This CDR3 has 18 residues.

The chain carries TRBV14 and TRBJ2-1; TRBD1 matches 9 bases. This CDR3 region has 16 residues. Germline CDR1 and CDR2: SGHDN and FVKESK. Losses at the gene ends were 5 bases for V and 2 bases for J; bases not matched to a gene: 7. CDR3 amino acids: CASSLKDRGPYNEQFF. The CDR3 DNA reads as TGTGCCAGCAGCTTAAAGGACAGGGGCCCCTACAATGAGCAGTTCTTC. Combining the CDR3 with reference TRBV14 and TRBJ2-1 gives the whole variable domain EAGVTQFPSHSVIEKGQTVTLRCDPISGHDNLYWYRRVMGKEIKFLLHFVKESKQDESGMPNNRFLAERTGGTYSTLKVQPAELEDSGVYFCASSLKDRGPYNEQFFGPGTRLTVL.

A few counts support this clone. This chain's CDR3 is CAIKQGTGANTGELFF. CDR3 nucleotide sequence: TGTGCCATCAAGCAGGGCACCGGTGCGAACACCGGGGAGCTGTTTTTT. V is TRBV10-3 and J is TRBJ2-2, with D possibly TRBD1 on 5 matching bases. CDR3 length: 16 amino acids. Trimming pared 7 bases from V and 0 bases from J, leaving 15 bases between. CDR1 ENHRY and CDR2 SYGVKD come from the germline V gene.

This chain uses TRBV6-5 with TRBJ2-5; perhaps TRBD1 as D (6 bases). Between the trimmed V and J ends, which lost 4 bases and 2 bases, there was a span of 11 bases. The CDR3 is made up of 14 amino acids. CDR1 MNHEY and CDR2 SVGAGI come from the germline V gene. The DNA for the CDR3 is TGTGCCAGCAGTTCCCAGAGGGGGCAAGAGACCCAGTACTTC. It encodes CASSSQRGQETQYF.

The J gene is TRBJ2-1, the V gene TRBV27, with 10 bases aligning to TRBD2. Germline V gene data show CDR1 as MNHEY and CDR2 as SMNVEV (reference sequence). The CDR3 has 16 residues. J was trimmed by 2 bases and V by 6 bases; bases with no gene match: 7. The CDR3 DNA reads TGTGCCAGCAGCAGTACTAGCGGGAAGACCTACAATGAGCAGTTCTTC. Residues: CASSSTSGKTYNEQFF.

The rearrangement links TRBV4-2 to TRBJ1-1; 7 positions agree with TRBD1. There are 15 residues in the CDR3. Trimming at V came to 0 bases and at J to 0 bases, leaving 1 base not matched to a gene. Germline V gene lookup returns CDR1 LGHNA and CDR2 YNFKEQ. CDR3 coding DNA: TGTGCCAGCAGCCAAGACAGGGGGGTGAACACTGAAGCTTTCTTT. This sequence encodes CASSQDRGVNTEAFF.

This clone was observed a single time. The chain uses TRBV27 and TRBJ1-5, with D possibly TRBD1 on 6 matching bases. V lost 6 bases and J lost 6, with 18 bases in between. CDR1 is MNHEY and CDR2 is SMNVEV in the germline V gene (reference sequence). CDR3 length: 15 residues. CDR3 amino acids: CASSPTQGRSQPQHF. In DNA, the CDR3 is TGTGCCAGCAGCCCAACACAGGGTAGGAGTCAGCCCCAGCATTTT.

The chain has TRBV25-1 and TRBJ2-1, with 13 bases identical to TRBD2. The CDR3 runs 17 residues. CDR1 MGHDK and CDR2 SYGVNS come from the germline V gene. With V trimmed by 4 bases and J by 7 bases, 10 bases remained unmatched. CDR3 bases: TGTGCCAGCAGTGGGGGCCCACTAGCGGGGGGGCAGAATGAGCAGTTCTTC. Protein sequence: CASSGGPLAGGQNEQFF.

This sequence joins TRBV12-5 and TRBJ2-7; 7 bases map to TRBD1. The CDR3 covers 14 residues. Germline V gene lookup returns CDR1 LGHNT and CDR2 FRNRAP. V lost 4 bases, J lost 2 bases, and 5 bases stayed unmatched. This CDR3 is CASGSQGLAYEQYF. For the CDR3, the DNA is TGTGCTAGTGGTTCACAGGGGTTGGCCTACGAGCAGTACTTC.

This clone was observed a handful of times. The CDR3 here is CASSLGTIINQPQHF. The CDR3 DNA reads TGTGCCAGCAGCCTTGGCACCATAATTAATCAGCCCCAGCATTTT. The gene calls are TRBV5-8 and TRBJ1-5, with D unclear. V was pared by 4 bases and J by 4 bases, with 15 bases between. This CDR3 has 15 residues. The germline CDR1 and CDR2 sequences are SGHTS and YDEGEE.

This chain connects TRBV5-1 to TRBJ2-1; 9 bases are shared with TRBD2. CDR1 is SGHRS and CDR2 is YFSETQ in the germline V gene. With 2 bases clipped from V and 3 bases from J, the junction kept 6 bases outside the gene matches. The CDR3 covers 16 residues. CDR3 amino acids: CASSLKLAGNYNEQFF. In DNA, the CDR3 is TGCGCCAGCAGCTTAAAGCTAGCGGGAAACTACAATGAGCAGTTCTTC.

The gene calls are TRBV6-4 and TRBJ2-1, with a possible D match to TRBD2 (6 bases). Between the trimmed V and J ends, which lost 0 bases and 3 bases, there was a span of 15 bases. Germline CDR1 and CDR2: MRHNA and SNTAGT. The CDR3 is 17 amino acids. This CDR3 is CASSDSRLAVIYNEQFF. The CDR3 DNA is TGTGCCAGCAGTGACTCGAGATTAGCGGTAATCTACAATGAGCAGTTCTTC.

The chain employs TRBV19 and TRBJ2-3, with 7 bases lining up with TRBD2. Germline loops: CDR1 LNHDA, CDR2 SQIVND (reference sequence). Unmatched junction bases numbered 9, after V lost 4 bases and J lost 2 bases. This CDR3 has 16 amino acids. CDR3 in amino acids: CASSTRLAENTDTQYF. CDR3 nucleotide sequence: TGTGCCAGTAGTACCCGACTAGCCGAAAACACAGATACGCAGTATTTT.

This rearrangement joins TRBV21-1 to TRBJ1-5. TRBV21-1 is shown as a pseudogene. The CDR3 length is 15 residues. CDR3 amino acids: CASSSFPGIFQPQHF. CDR3 nucleotides: TGTGCCAGCAGCTCCTTCCCCGGGATTTTTCAGCCCCAGCATTTT.

The chain couples TRBV18 to TRBJ2-2, with D hard to call. V was trimmed by 1 base and J by 3 bases, leaving 9 bases between them. The CDR3 spans 15 residues. The germline CDR1 and CDR2 sequences are KGHSH and LQKENI. The CDR3 loop is CASSPRDLYTGELFF. In DNA form, the CDR3 reads TGTGCCAGCTCACCACGAGACTTATACACCGGGGAGCTGTTTTTT.

This chain joins TRBV21-1 and TRBJ2-5; the table's D gene call, TRBD1, was not cross checked with the DNA. TRBV21-1 is a recognized pseudogene. The length of the CDR3 is 17 residues. The CDR3 DNA reads as TGTGCCAGCAGCACGAAATCCGGACAGGGGCACCAAGAGACCCAGTACTTC. Translating it yields CASSTKSGQGHQETQYF.

The gene calls are TRBV4-1 and TRBJ2-7; 8 bases line up with TRBD2. Trimming at V came to 4 bases and at J to 4 bases, leaving 12 bases not matched to a gene. This CDR3 has 16 amino acids. Germline CDR1 and CDR2: MGHRA and YSYEKL. The CDR3 protein is CASSPDGGAPWYEQYF. In DNA, the CDR3 is TGCGCCAGCAGCCCCGACGGGGGGGCGCCGTGGTACGAGCAGTACTTC.

This clone was recorded a few times. The chain uses TRBV4-2 and TRBJ2-7, with a weak D call TRBD2 (5 bases). The germline CDR1 and CDR2 sequences are LGHNA and YNFKEQ. The V gene lost 1 base and the J gene lost 4 bases, with 17 bases spanning the gap. The CDR3 is 16 residues long. The CDR3 DNA sequence: TGTGCCAGCAGCCAAGGACCAAGCGGAGCCATATACGAGCAGTACTTC. Translated, it gives CASSQGPSGAIYEQYF.

The chain links TRBV11-2 to TRBJ2-3, with 8 positions matching TRBD2. The trim removed 8 bases at V and 3 bases at J, leaving 7 bases unmatched. The germline CDR1 and CDR2 sequences are SGHAT and FQNNGV. CDR3 length: 14 residues. The CDR3 DNA is TGTGCCAGCCGGCGGGAGGCCCTGACAGATACGCAGTATTTT. It is translated as CASRREALTDTQYF.

This chain uses TRBV4-1 with TRBJ2-4; 8 bases match TRBD2. This CDR3 comprises 16 residues. The germline V gene encodes CDR1 MGHRA and CDR2 YSYEKL. Trimming at V came to 0 bases and at J to 3 bases, leaving 4 bases not matched to a gene. The CDR3 DNA reads TGCGCCAGCAGCCAAGATCGGCGGGGGGACAAAAACATTCAGTACTTC. The encoded protein is CASSQDRRGDKNIQYF.

The J gene is TRBJ2-7, the V gene TRBV7-9; maybe TRBD2 (6 bases). The V end was cut by 5 bases, the J end by 3 bases, with 20 bases between. The CDR3 sequence is 16 residues long. In germline, CDR1 is SEHNR, CDR2 FQNEAQ (reference sequence). The CDR3 spells CASSLKAGDWIYEQYF. CDR3 DNA: TGTGCCAGCAGCCTAAAAGCCGGGGACTGGATCTACGAGCAGTACTTC. Using reference TRBV7-9 and TRBJ2-7 for the parts outside the CDR3, the full variable domain is DTGVSQNPRHKITKRGQNVTFRCDPISEHNRLYWYRQTLGQGPEFLTYFQNEAQLEKSRLLSDRFSAERPKGSFSTLEIQRTEQGDSAMYLCASSLKAGDWIYEQYFGPGTRLTVT.

The chain joins TRBV28 to TRBJ1-5; perhaps TRBD1 as D (6 bases). Germline CDR1 MDHEN, CDR2 SYDVKM. V lost 7 bases and J lost 0, with 37 bases in between. This CDR3 contains 23 residues. The CDR3 DNA sequence: TGTGCCAGCATCCATGGCGAATCCGCGTTTGTACCAGGGGTTCCTAATAGCAATCAGCCCCAGCATTTT. Translation gives CASIHGESAFVPGVPNSNQPQHF.